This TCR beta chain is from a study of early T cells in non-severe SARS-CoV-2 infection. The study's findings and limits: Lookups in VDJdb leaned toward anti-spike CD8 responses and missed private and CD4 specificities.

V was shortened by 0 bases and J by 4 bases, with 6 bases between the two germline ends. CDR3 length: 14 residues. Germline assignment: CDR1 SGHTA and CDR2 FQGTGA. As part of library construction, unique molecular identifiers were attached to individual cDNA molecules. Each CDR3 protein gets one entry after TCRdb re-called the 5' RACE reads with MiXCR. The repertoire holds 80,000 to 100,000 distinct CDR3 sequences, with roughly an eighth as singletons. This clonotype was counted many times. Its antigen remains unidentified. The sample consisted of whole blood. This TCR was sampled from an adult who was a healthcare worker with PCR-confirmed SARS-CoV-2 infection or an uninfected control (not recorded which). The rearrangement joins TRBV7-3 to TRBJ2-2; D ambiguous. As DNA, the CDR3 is TGTGCCAGCAGCTTAACGTGGCCCACCGGGGAGCTGTTTTTT. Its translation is CASSLTWPTGELFF.